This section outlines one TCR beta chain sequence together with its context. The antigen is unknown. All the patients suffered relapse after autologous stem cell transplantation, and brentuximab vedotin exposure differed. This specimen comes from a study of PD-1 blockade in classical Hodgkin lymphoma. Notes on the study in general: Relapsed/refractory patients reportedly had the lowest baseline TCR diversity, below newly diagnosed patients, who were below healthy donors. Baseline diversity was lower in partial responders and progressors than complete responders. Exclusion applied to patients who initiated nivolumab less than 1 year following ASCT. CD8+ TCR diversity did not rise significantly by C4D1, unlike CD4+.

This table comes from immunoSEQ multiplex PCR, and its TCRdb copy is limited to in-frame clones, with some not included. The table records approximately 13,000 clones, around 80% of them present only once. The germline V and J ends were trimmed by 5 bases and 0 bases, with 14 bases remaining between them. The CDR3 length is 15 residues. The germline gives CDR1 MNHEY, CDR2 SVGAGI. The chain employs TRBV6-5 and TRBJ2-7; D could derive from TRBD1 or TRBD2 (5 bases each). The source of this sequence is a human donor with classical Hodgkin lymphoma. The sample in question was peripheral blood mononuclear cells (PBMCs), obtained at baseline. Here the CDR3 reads CASSQPGTASYEQYF. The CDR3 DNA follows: TGTGCCAGCAGTCAACCTGGGACGGCCTCCTACGAGCAGTACTTC.